This T cell receptor (beta chain) was observed in a study of tumour-infiltrating T cells in Burkitt lymphoma. Regarding the study as a whole: Several public clonotypes were shared across many Burkitt lymphoma patients.

Per germline, CDR1 LNHDA and CDR2 SQIVND (reference sequence). The CDR3 has 14 residues. Trimming removed 7 bases at V and 2 bases at J, with 15 bases between. In this sample, this clone turned up once. Its specificity is not known. Profiled with immunoSEQ multiplex PCR; TCRdb holds only in-frame clones, not every one. This table holds more than 3,500 clones, approximately 21% found once. The chain is built from TRBV19 and TRBJ2-7, with D tentatively TRBD1 or TRBD2 (5 bases each). Specimen: tumor tissue. This sequence originates from a human donor with Burkitt lymphoma. The CDR3 reads CASTPTWDPYEQYF. CDR3 nucleotide sequence: TGTGCCAGTACCCCGACCTGGGACCCCTACGAGCAGTACTTC.